This T cell receptor (beta chain) was obtained from a study of regulatory T cells in long-lasting Graves disease. This sample's time point: newly diagnosed GD, antithyroid drugs for less than 3 months. Extracted RNA from PBMCs served as the source of the TCR library. Investigators prepared the TCR beta libraries by applying iRepertoire HTBI primers and Arm-PCR of CDR3 regions. One entry per CDR3 protein results from TCRdb running MiXCR on the multiplex PCR reads. The data show some 400,000 distinct CDR3 sequences, approximately 15% seen once. Study-level points and caveats: Segments TRBV28, TRBJ1-2 and TRBJ2-5 showed preferential usage in persistent disease. Researchers examined only peripheral blood and not thyroid tissue.

Per germline, CDR1 SGHRS and CDR2 YFSETQ. V lost 2 bases and J lost 2, with 19 bases in between. The CDR3 totals 17 residues. This clonotype was detected a few times. Its antigen remains unidentified. This sample was shared with a second study, whose subject was T cells in Graves' hyperthyroidism and ophthalmopathy. Per that study: Diagnoses were established using clinical symptoms, serum thyroxine and TRAb, thyroid ultrasound and orbital computed tomography. TCR CDR3 regions were first amplified by RT-PCR with HTBI primers.

This sequence joins TRBV5-1 and TRBJ2-5, with TRBD1 as a possible D gene (8 bases). This sample comprised peripheral blood mononuclear cells (PBMCs), obtained at new diagnosis, from a patient treated with antithyroid drugs. The sequence was collected from a woman between 25 and 40 years old with Graves disease. CDR3 bases: TGCGCCAGCAGCTTCCACGGGGGGACAGGAATTCAAGAGACCCAGTACTTC. Translated: CASSFHGGTGIQETQYF. Looking up the rest from reference TRBV5-1 and TRBJ2-5 gives the full variable domain: KAGVTQTPRYLIKTRGQQVTLSCSPISGHRSVSWYQQTPGQGLQFLFEYFSETQRNKGNFPGRFSGRQFSNSRSEMNVSTLELGDSALYLCASSFHGGTGIQETQYFGPGTRLLVL.